A single sample is the source of the 25 T cell receptor beta chains below, sequenced in a study of Ad26.COV2.S vaccination and SARS-CoV-2 variants. The data were produced by immunoSEQ multiplex PCR, yet TCRdb's version contains in-frame clones alone and is incomplete. The table lists over 450,000 clones, 89% of them singletons. The treatment: some 20 received Ad26.COV2.S at low or high dose, single or two shots; about 5 received placebo; per-sample allocation not given. All samples were drawn on day 63, counting from the first vaccine or placebo injection. Source: peripheral blood, taken in a trial of Ad26.COV2.S vaccine versus placebo. All receptors come from a person aged 18 to 65 who received the Ad26.COV2.S COVID-19 vaccine or a placebo.

The chain uses TRBV7-2 and TRBJ1-2; 7 positions agree with TRBD1. CDR3 length equals 13 residues. J lost 6 bases, V lost 1 base, and 2 bases had no gene match. Germline CDR1 SGHTA, CDR2 FQGNSA. CDR3 nucleotides: TGTGCCAGCAGCTTAGATGGACAGGATGGCTACACCTTC. Its protein product is CASSLDGQDGYTF.

As to this clone: The same CDR3 also results from other DNA sequences found in this sample. The chain uses TRBV27 and TRBJ1-1; D is uncertain. The CDR3 has 13 amino acids. V was clipped by 9 bases and J by 0 bases, with 11 bases between them. In germline, CDR1 is MNHEY, CDR2 SMNVEV (reference sequence). CDR3: CASKTWVNTEAFF. The CDR3 coding sequence is TGTGCCAGTAAAACTTGGGTGAACACTGAAGCTTTCTTT.

The CDR3 loop reads CASSYSRALAGYEQYF. The CDR3 coding sequence is TGTGCCAGCAGTTACTCGAGGGCTCTAGCGGGATACGAGCAGTACTTC. V usage is TRBV6-5 and J usage is TRBJ2-7, with 9 bases that match TRBD2. The CDR3 is 16 amino acids. V shed 0 bases, J shed 4 bases, and the junction held 7 bases outside the gene matches. Per germline, CDR1 MNHEY and CDR2 SVGAGI.

This clone was seen a few times. The rearrangement uses TRBV7-6 and TRBJ1-5, with D perhaps matching TRBD1 (5 bases). V gave up 1 base and J gave up 5 bases, with 9 bases separating them. The CDR3 runs to 14 residues. The V gene's germline CDR1 is SGHVS and CDR2 FNYEAQ. The CDR3 region has the DNA TGTGCCAGCAGCTTAGAGGGGAATCATCAGCCCCAGCATTTT. This codes for CASSLEGNHQPQHF. The full variable domain, with the rest looked up from reference TRBV7-6 and TRBJ1-5, is GAGVSQSPRYKVTKRGQDVALRCDPISGHVSLYWYRQALGQGPEFLTYFNYEAQQDKSGLPNDRFSAERPEGSISTLTIQRTEQRDSAMYRCASSLEGNHQPQHFGDGTRLSIL.

CDR3 in amino acids: CASIKTGTRYEQYF. In DNA, the CDR3 is TGTGCCAGCATCAAAACCGGGACGCGCTACGAGCAGTACTTC. This sequence joins TRBV6-6 and TRBJ2-7; either TRBD1 or TRBD2 may fit D (5 bases each). CDR1 is MNHNY and CDR2 is SVGAGI in the germline V gene (reference sequence). Trimming removed 7 bases at V and 3 bases at J, with 16 bases between. There are 14 residues in the CDR3.

The chain couples TRBV18 to TRBJ2-1; maybe TRBD1 (6 bases). V gave up 6 bases and J gave up 0 bases, with 15 bases separating them. The CDR3 runs to 16 residues. The germline V gene encodes CDR1 KGHSH and CDR2 LQKENI. The CDR3 sequence is CASSVDSHISYNEQFF. CDR3 DNA: TGTGCCAGCTCTGTGGACAGTCATATCTCCTACAATGAGCAGTTCTTC.

This clone appeared a single time. CDR3 loop: CACLGVRDRGHEQYF. The CDR3 DNA reads TGTGCCTGCTTAGGGGTGAGGGACAGGGGGCACGAGCAGTACTTC. The V gene is TRBV30, the J gene TRBJ2-7; 12 nucleotides line up with TRBD1. The length of the CDR3 is 15 residues. CDR1 is GTSNPN and CDR2 is SVGIG in the germline V gene (reference sequence). V trimming: 6 bases; J trimming: 5 bases; junction bases outside the gene matches: 11.

The V call is TRBV21-1, the J call TRBJ2-4; TRBD1 is taken as the D call from the table, unchecked against the DNA. TRBV21-1 is a pseudogene segment. The CDR3 length is 15 residues. This CDR3 reads CASSIRDRAKNIQYF. CDR3 nucleotides: TGTGCCAGCAGCATTAGGGACAGAGCCAAAAACATTCAGTACTTC.

CDR3 sequence reads: CASSQLLDWGADYGYTF. CDR3 DNA: TGTGCCAGTAGTCAGTTATTGGATTGGGGCGCGGACTATGGCTACACCTTC. The rearrangement links TRBV19 to TRBJ1-2; tentative D call: TRBD1 (5 bases). Germline V lookup: CDR1 LNHDA, CDR2 SQIVND (reference sequence). The length of the CDR3 is 17 residues. Trimming left V 5 bases short and J 3 bases short, with 22 bases between. Drawing the rest from reference TRBV19 and TRBJ1-2, the complete variable domain is DGGITQSPKYLFRKEGQNVTLSCEQNLNHDAMYWYRQDPGQGLRLIYYSQIVNDFQKGDIAEGYSVSREKKESFPLTVTSAQKNPTAFYLCASSQLLDWGADYGYTFGSGTRLTVV.

This clone was seen just once. The chain recombines TRBV19 with TRBJ1-1; D remains unclear. The germline V gene has CDR1 LNHDA and CDR2 SQIVND (reference sequence). This CDR3 is 15 amino acids long. V gave up 1 base and J gave up 1 base, with 10 bases separating them. CDR3 sequence: CASSIGFKGNTEAFF. CDR3 nucleotides: TGTGCCAGTAGTATAGGGTTTAAGGGGAACACTGAAGCTTTCTTT.

The rearrangement joins TRBV7-3 to TRBJ2-3; 9 bases align to TRBD2. CDR1 and CDR2 (germline): SGHTA, FQGTGA. The CDR3 is 15 amino acids. V trimming: 5 bases; J trimming: 0 bases; junction bases outside the gene matches: 3. The CDR3 region has the DNA TGTGCCAGCAGCGTTAGCGGGGGCAGCACAGATACGCAGTATTTT. It specifies CASSVSGGSTDTQYF.

The rearrangement joins TRBV14 to TRBJ2-1; 8 nucleotides align to TRBD1. The CDR3 is 14 amino acids. The junction had 9 bases not matched to a gene; V was cut back by 4 bases and J by 10 bases. CDR1 is SGHDN and CDR2 is FVKESK in the germline V gene. CDR3 nucleotides: TGTGCCAGCAGCCGCAATTCAGGGGGCGCAGAGCAGTTCTTC. Amino acid sequence: CASSRNSGGAEQFF.

This clone has just a few counts. CDR3: CASSPTTGPGGNQPQHF. The DNA of the CDR3 is TGTGCCAGCTCACCTACGACAGGCCCGGGGGGCAATCAGCCCCAGCATTTT. The chain uses TRBV18 and TRBJ1-5; the D gene is possibly TRBD1 (6 bases). The germline gives CDR1 KGHSH, CDR2 LQKENI. The V and J ends lost 3 bases and 2 bases respectively, with 17 bases between them. CDR3 length: 17 residues.

The chain links TRBV5-1 to TRBJ2-2; 11 bases are shared with TRBD2. In germline, CDR1 is SGHRS, CDR2 YFSETQ. After removal of 0 bases from V and 3 bases from J, the junction contained 4 bases not matched to a gene. The CDR3 runs 17 residues. The CDR3: CASSLEGLAVDTGELFF. The CDR3 DNA reads TGCGCCAGCAGCTTGGAGGGACTAGCGGTCGACACCGGGGAGCTGTTTTTT.

CDR3 coding DNA: TGTGCCAGTAGTATCTCCGCGACTTCCTACAATGAGCAGTTCTTC. Protein: CASSISATSYNEQFF. This chain joins TRBV19 and TRBJ2-1; D is unclear. CDR3 length: 15 residues. Trimming removed 3 bases from V and 1 base from J, with 10 bases in between. Looked up from germline, CDR1 is LNHDA and CDR2 is SQIVND (reference sequence).

The chain carries TRBV2 and TRBJ2-3, with TRBD2 as a possible D gene (6 bases). Trimming stripped 0 bases from V and 0 bases from J, with 19 bases between. Germline assignment: CDR1 SNHLY and CDR2 FYNNEI. The CDR3 consists of 19 residues. The CDR3 loop reads CASSEALLLYRESTDTQYF. CDR3 DNA sequence: TGTGCCAGCAGTGAAGCGCTTCTCTTGTACCGGGAGAGCACAGATACGCAGTATTTT.

V gene TRBV28 combines with J gene TRBJ2-7; 11 bases fit TRBD2. The junction had 5 bases not matched to a gene; V was cut back by 5 bases and J by 2 bases. CDR3 length: 15 residues. Looked up from germline, CDR1 is MDHEN and CDR2 is SYDVKM. In DNA, the CDR3 is TGTGCCAGCAGTCCTACGGGACTAGCGGCCTACGAGCAGTACTTC. It is translated as CASSPTGLAAYEQYF.

This clone is a singleton in its sample. The chain links TRBV7-2 to TRBJ1-2; 12 nucleotides agree with TRBD1. The J segment lost 4 bases and the V segment lost 4 bases, leaving 13 bases of the junction unmatched. This CDR3 contains 18 residues. Germline V gene sequence: CDR1 SGHTA, CDR2 FQGNSA. The CDR3 bases are TGTGCCAGCAGCTCTGTCCCGGGACAGGGGGCGGGAGCCTATGGCTACACCTTC. Residues: CASSSVPGQGAGAYGYTF.

DNA of the CDR3: TGTGCCAGCACCCGGGGCTTCGGTAATCAGCCCCAGCATTTT. It translates to CASTRGFGNQPQHF. The V call is TRBV28, the J call TRBJ1-5, with D possibly matching TRBD1 (5 bases). The CDR3 length is 14 residues. The V gene's germline CDR1 is MDHEN and CDR2 SYDVKM. The V end was cut by 7 bases, the J end by 4 bases, with 14 bases between.

CDR3 protein: CASSPKTGGLHEQYF. CDR3 nucleotide sequence: TGTGCCAGCAGCCCCAAGACAGGGGGCCTACACGAGCAGTACTTC. The chain carries TRBV7-3 and TRBJ2-7; TRBD1 matches 10 bases. CDR1 SGHTA and CDR2 FQGTGA come from the germline V gene. The junction had 9 bases not matched to a gene; V was cut back by 5 bases and J by 5 bases. This CDR3 contains 15 residues.

This chain uses TRBV19 with TRBJ2-3; TRBD2 agrees at 8 bases. This CDR3 region has 14 residues. Germline lookup yields CDR1 LNHDA and CDR2 SQIVND (reference sequence). The V segment lost 6 bases and the J segment 2 bases; nucleotides outside the gene matches: 4. Here the CDR3 reads CASSQGLDTDTQYF. The DNA for the CDR3 is TGTGCCAGTAGCCAGGGACTAGACACAGATACGCAGTATTTT.

The chain joins TRBV24-1 to TRBJ2-5; 7 bases are shared with TRBD1. The J segment lost 7 bases and the V segment lost 5 bases, leaving 12 bases of the junction unmatched. Looked up from germline, CDR1 is KGHDR and CDR2 is SFDVKD. This CDR3 is 15 amino acids long. The CDR3 region has the DNA TGTGCCACCAGTGCGCCGGGACAGCTCGCAAGGACCCAGTACTTC. As protein: CATSAPGQLARTQYF.

The gene calls are TRBV19 and TRBJ2-7, with D unclear. V was clipped by 0 bases and J by 4 bases, with 7 bases between them. From germline, CDR1 is LNHDA and CDR2 SQIVND (reference sequence). The CDR3 is made up of 13 amino acids. CDR3 in DNA: TGTGCCAGTAGTATAGACCCATTTTACGAGCAGTACTTC. Protein product: CASSIDPFYEQYF.

The chain is built from TRBV7-9 and TRBJ1-2, with D maybe TRBD1 (5 bases). The CDR3 is 15 amino acids. Per the germline V gene, CDR1 is SEHNR and CDR2 is FQNEAQ (reference sequence). Trimming pared 5 bases from V and 3 bases from J, leaving 16 bases between. For the CDR3, the DNA is TGTGCCAGCAGCGCGGGGGGGAATCGGGACTATGGCTACACCTTC. Translating it yields CASSAGGNRDYGYTF.

This clone was observed once. V usage is TRBV30 and J usage is TRBJ2-7; D gene unclear. The CDR3 has 12 residues. The germline V gene encodes CDR1 GTSNPN and CDR2 SVGIG (reference sequence). V was clipped by 3 bases and J by 4 bases, with 10 bases between them. CDR3 sequence reads: CAWSPQRYEQYF. The CDR3 region has the DNA TGTGCCTGGAGCCCCCAACGGTACGAGCAGTACTTC.